The rows below give T cell receptor beta chains drawn from one sample of a study of T-cell reconstitution after alpha-beta-depleted transplantation in children. TCRdb passed the PCR reads through MiXCR, listing each CDR3 protein once. The table includes 500,000 to 750,000 distinct CDR3 sequences, over 10% detected once. Specimen: PBMCs, mostly from graft donor cells, collected 360 days after TCRalphabeta/CD19-depleted stem cell transplant. The source is a male patient aged 10 to 17 who had a stem cell transplant for acute myeloid leukemia, so the T cells may come from the graft donor. The CDR3 runs from the conserved cysteine through the conserved F or W. The D gene is left open where the match is weak. Clone size is not always given. Where it is, it says once, few, many or a class for expanded clones.

clone_size	v_call	j_call	d_call	cdr3_aa	cdr3_nt
-	TRBV29-1	TRBJ2-6	-	CSVEGGKKGSGANVLTF	TGCAGCGTTGAAGGAGGGAAGAAAGGCTCTGGGGCCAACGTCCTGACTTTC
few	TRBV3-1	TRBJ1-2	-	CASSQDIQGYGYTF	TGTGCCAGCAGCCAAGATATCCAGGGCTATGGCTACACCTTC
-	TRBV7-6	TRBJ2-6	-	CASSPRTSESGANVLTF	TGTGCCAGCAGCCCCCGGACATCGGAGTCCGGGGCCAACGTCCTGACTTTC
many	TRBV6-2/TRBV6-3	TRBJ2-1	-	CASSRPYFTPYNEQFF	TGTGCCAGCAGTCGCCCGTATTTTACACCCTACAATGAGCAGTTCTTC
many	TRBV7-2	TRBJ1-1	-	CASSLVRNTEAFF	TGTGCCAGCAGCTTAGTCCGGAACACTGAAGCTTTCTTT
many	TRBV5-1	TRBJ2-1	TRBD2	CASSPQRGDYNEQFF	TGCGCCAGCAGCCCCCAGCGGGGGGATTACAATGAGCAGTTCTTC
few	TRBV5-1	TRBJ2-1	-	CASSLWGFSYNEQFF	TGCGCCAGCAGCTTGTGGGGGTTTTCCTACAATGAGCAGTTCTTC
-	TRBV29-1	TRBJ2-2	-	CSVVRQSNTGELFF	TGCAGCGTTGTGCGGCAGTCGAACACCGGGGAGCTGTTTTTT
many	TRBV7-9	TRBJ2-7	TRBD1	CASSSGTGVEQYF	TGTGCCAGCAGCTCCGGGACAGGGGTGGAGCAGTACTTC
-	TRBV7-2	TRBJ2-2	-	CASSVSSGTGELFF	TGTGCCAGCAGTGTCAGCTCGGGCACCGGGGAGCTGTTTTTT
many	TRBV24-1	TRBJ2-3	TRBD2	CATSDSVVPSGMSTDTQYF	TGTGCCACCAGTGACTCCGTAGTGCCTAGCGGGATGAGCACAGATACGCAGTATTTT
-	TRBV29-1	TRBJ1-5	-	CSVQDQSDSNQPQHF	TGCAGCGTACAAGACCAGTCTGACAGCAATCAGCCCCAGCATTTT
many	TRBV28	TRBJ2-1	TRBD2	CASSFPPRLAGAYNEQFF	TGTGCCAGCAGTTTTCCCCCCCGACTAGCGGGAGCCTACAATGAGCAGTTCTTC
many	TRBV4-3	TRBJ1-1	-	CASSQDTWSLYTEAFF	TGCGCCAGCAGCCAAGATACATGGAGTCTATACACTGAAGCTTTCTTT
few	TRBV6-2/TRBV6-3	TRBJ1-1	-	CASTGGDAEAFF	TGTGCCAGCACCGGAGGGGACGCTGAAGCTTTCTTT
-	TRBV20-1	TRBJ2-4	-	CSARSSQDIQYF	TGCAGTGCTAGATCCTCCCAAGACATTCAGTACTTC
few	TRBV12-3/TRBV12-4	TRBJ2-1	-	CASSLDQRQFF	TGTGCCAGCAGTTTAGACCAACGGCAGTTCTTC
few	TRBV7-9	TRBJ2-7	TRBD2	CASSLAAGADEQYF	TGTGCCAGCAGCTTAGCAGCGGGAGCTGACGAGCAGTACTTC
-	TRBV28	TRBJ2-1	-	CASIGTGAYNEQFF	TGTGCCAGCATAGGCACAGGCGCGTACAATGAGCAGTTCTTC
many	TRBV7-9	TRBJ2-7	TRBD1	CASTPDRAEQYF	TGTGCCAGCACCCCGGACAGGGCTGAGCAGTACTTC
-	TRBV20-1	TRBJ1-4	-	CSASGGTNEKLFF	TGCAGTGCTAGCGGAGGGACTAATGAAAAACTGTTTTTT
few	TRBV6-2/TRBV6-3	TRBJ2-7	-	CASSYSRSPGYYGTYEQYF	TGTGCCAGCAGTTACTCCCGTAGTCCCGGATACTACGGAACCTACGAGCAGTACTTC
-	TRBV27	TRBJ2-2	-	CASSLTTGWNTGELFF	TGTGCCAGCAGTCTTACGACAGGCTGGAACACCGGGGAGCTGTTTTTT
-	TRBV4-2	TRBJ2-5	-	CASSQGTAGASEETQYF	TGTGCCAGCAGCCAAGGGACCGCAGGGGCCTCCGAAGAGACCCAGTACTTC